The entry below describes one T cell receptor beta chain. Its matching antigen is unknown. Relative to the germline gene, one junction end is altered; a read error may explain this. Germline loops: CDR1 MGHRA, CDR2 YSYEKL. This CDR3 is built from 14 residues. One entry per CDR3 protein, called by TCRdb with MiXCR from the reads. This table holds about 680,000 distinct CDR3 sequences, more than 20% found once. The data were taken from a study of T cell repertoires in cytomegalovirus infection. Study information: It can be stated that public TCR beta signatures indicated CMV infection as well as a matching HLA type. Study-level results: Dominant in the ex vivo response were TCR beta clonotypes restricted by HLA-C and specific for CMV. Summed frequency of public TCR beta families distinguished CMV carriers with the relevant HLA.

Sequencing input: CD8+ T cells from PBMCs. This TCR was recovered from a human donor in good health (CMV status not recorded). Some clones in this sample may be carry-over from other donors' samples. V usage is TRBV4-1 and J usage is TRBJ2-4, with 10 nucleotides matching TRBD1. In DNA form, the CDR3 reads TGCGCCGGCAGCCAAGGGACAGGGGAGGACATTCAGTACTTC. Protein: CAGSQGTGEDIQYF.